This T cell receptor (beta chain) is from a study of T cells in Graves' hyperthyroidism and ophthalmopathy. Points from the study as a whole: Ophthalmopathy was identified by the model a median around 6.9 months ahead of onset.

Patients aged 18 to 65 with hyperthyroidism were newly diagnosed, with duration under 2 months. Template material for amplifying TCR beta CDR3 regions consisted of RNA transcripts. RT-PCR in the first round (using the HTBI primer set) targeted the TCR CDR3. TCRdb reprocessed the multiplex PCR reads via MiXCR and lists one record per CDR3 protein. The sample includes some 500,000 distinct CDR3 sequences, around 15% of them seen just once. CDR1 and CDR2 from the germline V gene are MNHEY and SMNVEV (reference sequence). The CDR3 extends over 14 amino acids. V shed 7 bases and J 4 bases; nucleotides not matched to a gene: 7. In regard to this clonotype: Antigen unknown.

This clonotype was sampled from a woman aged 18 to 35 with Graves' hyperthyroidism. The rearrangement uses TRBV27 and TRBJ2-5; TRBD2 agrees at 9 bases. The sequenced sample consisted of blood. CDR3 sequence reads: CASKGVAGVETQYF. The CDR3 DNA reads TGTGCCAGCAAGGGGGTAGCGGGAGTAGAGACCCAGTACTTC.